These T cell receptor beta chains were read from a single sample in a study of vaccination and CD4 T cells after COVID-19. Their antigens are not known. TCRdb used MiXCR to reprocess the PCR reads, holding one entry per CDR3 protein. The repertoire holds about 10,000 distinct CDR3 sequences, with over 30% as singletons. Sample: CD4+ T cells from blood, cultured in vitro, taken after SARS-CoV-2 vaccination. The origin of the receptors is a human donor who had recovered from COVID-19. Both conserved end residues are part of each CDR3. Fields, in order: V gene, J gene, CDR3 length, clone size, D gene, CDR3 DNA, CDR3 protein. A D gene is named only where the DNA matches it firmly. The size of a clone is reported for some rows only, either as once, few or many, or as a class for expanded clones.

>TRBV20-1|TRBJ2-7|16|NA|NA
TGCAGTGCTACCCCAAACACAGGGAGGATGGACTACGAGCAGTACTTC
CSATPNTGRMDYEQYF
>TRBV20-1|TRBJ2-5|13|NA|NA
TGCAGTGCTCCACTTACAGGGTCAGAGACCCAGTACTTC
CSAPLTGSETQYF
>TRBV20-1|TRBJ2-1|15|NA|TRBD2
TGCAGTGCACCCCCGGCTAGCGGGAGGGCCGGGGAGCAGTTCTTC
CSAPPASGRAGEQFF
>TRBV5-8|TRBJ2-3|17|NA|TRBD2
TGTGCCAGCAGCCCGGAACGCGGTAGCGGGGGGACAGATACGCAGTATTTT
CASSPERGSGGTDTQYF
>TRBV18|TRBJ1-5|15|few|NA
TGTGCCAGCTCACCATCTTCCCAGGGAAGACAGCCCCAGCATTTT
CASSPSSQGRQPQHF
>TRBV20-1|TRBJ1-1|11|NA|NA
TGCAGGGGGGTCCTAAACACTGAAGCTTTCTTT
CRGVLNTEAFF
>TRBV19|TRBJ2-2|12|NA|NA
TGTGCCAGTAGTTGGGAGGCGGGGGAGCTGTTTTTT
CASSWEAGELFF
>TRBV7-3|TRBJ1-6|17|NA|NA
TGTGCCAGCAGCTTAACCCCCCTGACAGGAGAAAATTCACCCCTCCACTTT
CASSLTPLTGENSPLHF